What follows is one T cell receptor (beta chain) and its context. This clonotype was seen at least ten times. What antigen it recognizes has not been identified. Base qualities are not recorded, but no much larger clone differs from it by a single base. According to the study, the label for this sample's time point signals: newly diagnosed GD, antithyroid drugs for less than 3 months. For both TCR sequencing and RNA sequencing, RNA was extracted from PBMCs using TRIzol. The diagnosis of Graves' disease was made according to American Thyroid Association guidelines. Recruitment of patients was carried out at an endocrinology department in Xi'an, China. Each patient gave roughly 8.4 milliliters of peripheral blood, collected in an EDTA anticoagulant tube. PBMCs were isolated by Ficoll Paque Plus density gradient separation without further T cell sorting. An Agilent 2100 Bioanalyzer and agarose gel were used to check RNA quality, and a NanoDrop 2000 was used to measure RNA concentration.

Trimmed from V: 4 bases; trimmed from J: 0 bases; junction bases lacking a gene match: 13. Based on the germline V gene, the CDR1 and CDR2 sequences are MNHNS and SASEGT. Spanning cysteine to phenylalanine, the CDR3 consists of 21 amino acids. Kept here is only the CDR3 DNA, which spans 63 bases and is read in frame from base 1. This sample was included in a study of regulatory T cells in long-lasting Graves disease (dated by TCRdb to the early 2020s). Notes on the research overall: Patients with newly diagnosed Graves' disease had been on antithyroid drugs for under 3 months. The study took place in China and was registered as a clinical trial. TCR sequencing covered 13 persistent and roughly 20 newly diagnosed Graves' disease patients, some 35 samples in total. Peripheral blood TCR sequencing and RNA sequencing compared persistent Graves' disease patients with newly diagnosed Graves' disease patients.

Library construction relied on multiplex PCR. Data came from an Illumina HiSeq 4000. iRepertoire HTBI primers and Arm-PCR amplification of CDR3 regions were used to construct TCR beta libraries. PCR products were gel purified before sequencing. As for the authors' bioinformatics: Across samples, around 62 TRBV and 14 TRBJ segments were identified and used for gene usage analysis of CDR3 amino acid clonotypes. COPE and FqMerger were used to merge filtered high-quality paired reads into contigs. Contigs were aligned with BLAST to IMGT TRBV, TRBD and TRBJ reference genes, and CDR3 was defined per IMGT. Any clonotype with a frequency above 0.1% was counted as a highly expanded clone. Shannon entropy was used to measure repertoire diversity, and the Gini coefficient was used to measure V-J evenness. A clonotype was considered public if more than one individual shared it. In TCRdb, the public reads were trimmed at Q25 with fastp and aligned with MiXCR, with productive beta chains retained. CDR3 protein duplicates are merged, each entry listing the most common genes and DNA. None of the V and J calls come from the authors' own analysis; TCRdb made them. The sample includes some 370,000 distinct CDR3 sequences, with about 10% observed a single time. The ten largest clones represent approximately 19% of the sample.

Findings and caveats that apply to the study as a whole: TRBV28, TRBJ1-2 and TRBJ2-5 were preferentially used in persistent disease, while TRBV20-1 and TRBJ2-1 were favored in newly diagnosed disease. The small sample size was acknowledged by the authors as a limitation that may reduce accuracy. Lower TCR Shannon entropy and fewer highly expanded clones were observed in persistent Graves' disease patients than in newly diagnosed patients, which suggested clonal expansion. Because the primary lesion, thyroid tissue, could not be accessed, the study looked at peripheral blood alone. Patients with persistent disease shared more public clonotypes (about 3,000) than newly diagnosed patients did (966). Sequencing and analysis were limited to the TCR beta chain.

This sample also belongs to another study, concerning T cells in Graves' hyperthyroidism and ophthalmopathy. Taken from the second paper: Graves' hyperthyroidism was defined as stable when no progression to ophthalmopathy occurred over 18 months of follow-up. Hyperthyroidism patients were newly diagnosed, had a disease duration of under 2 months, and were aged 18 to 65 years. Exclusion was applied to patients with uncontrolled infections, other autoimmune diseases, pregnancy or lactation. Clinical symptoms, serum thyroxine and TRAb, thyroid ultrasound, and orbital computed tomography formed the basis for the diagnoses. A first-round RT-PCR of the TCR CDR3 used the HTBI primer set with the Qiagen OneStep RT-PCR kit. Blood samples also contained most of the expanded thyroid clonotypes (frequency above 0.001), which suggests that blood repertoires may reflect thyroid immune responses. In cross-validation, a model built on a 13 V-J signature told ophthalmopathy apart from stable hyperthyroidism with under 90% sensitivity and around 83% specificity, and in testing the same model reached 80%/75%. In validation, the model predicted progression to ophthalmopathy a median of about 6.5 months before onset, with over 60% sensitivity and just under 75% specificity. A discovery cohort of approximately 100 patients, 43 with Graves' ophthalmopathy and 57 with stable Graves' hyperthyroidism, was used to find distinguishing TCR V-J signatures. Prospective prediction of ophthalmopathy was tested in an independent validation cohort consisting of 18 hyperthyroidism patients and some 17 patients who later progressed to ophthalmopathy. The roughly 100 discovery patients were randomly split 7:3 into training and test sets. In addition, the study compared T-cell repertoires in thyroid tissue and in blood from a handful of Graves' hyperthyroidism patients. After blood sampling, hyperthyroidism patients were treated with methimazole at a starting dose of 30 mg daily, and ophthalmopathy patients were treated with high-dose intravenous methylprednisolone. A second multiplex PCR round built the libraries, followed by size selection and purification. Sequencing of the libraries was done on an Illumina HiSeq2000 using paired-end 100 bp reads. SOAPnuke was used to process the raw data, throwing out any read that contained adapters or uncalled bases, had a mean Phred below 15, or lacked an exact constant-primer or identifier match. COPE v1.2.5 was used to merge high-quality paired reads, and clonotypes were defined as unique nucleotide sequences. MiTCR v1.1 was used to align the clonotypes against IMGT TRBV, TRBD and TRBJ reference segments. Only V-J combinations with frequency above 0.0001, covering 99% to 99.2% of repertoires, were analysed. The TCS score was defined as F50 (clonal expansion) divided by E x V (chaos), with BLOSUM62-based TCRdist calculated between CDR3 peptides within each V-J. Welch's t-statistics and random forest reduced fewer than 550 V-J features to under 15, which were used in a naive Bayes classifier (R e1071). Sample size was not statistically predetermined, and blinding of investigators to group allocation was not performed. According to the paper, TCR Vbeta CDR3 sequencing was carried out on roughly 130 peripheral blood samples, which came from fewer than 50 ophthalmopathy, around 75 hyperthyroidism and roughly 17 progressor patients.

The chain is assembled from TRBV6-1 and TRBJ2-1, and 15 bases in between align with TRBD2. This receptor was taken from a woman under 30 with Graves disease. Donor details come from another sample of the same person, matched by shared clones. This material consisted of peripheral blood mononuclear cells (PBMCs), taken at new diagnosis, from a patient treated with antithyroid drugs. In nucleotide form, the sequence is TGTGCCAGCAGTGGTATAACGGGACTAGCGGGAGGACGGAGCTCCTACAATGAGCAGTTCTTC. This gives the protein CASSGITGLAGGRSSYNEQFF.